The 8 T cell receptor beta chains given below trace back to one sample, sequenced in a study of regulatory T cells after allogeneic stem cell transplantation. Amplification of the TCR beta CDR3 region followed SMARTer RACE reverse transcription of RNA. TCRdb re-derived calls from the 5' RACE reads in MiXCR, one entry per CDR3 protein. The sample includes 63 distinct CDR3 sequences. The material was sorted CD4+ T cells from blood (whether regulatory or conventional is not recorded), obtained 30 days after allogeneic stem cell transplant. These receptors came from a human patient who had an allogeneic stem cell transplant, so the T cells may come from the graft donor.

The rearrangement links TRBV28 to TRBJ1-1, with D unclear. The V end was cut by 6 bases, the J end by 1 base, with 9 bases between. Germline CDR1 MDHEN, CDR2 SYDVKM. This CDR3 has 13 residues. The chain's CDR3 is CASSLDGNTEAFF. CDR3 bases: TGTGCCAGCAGCCTTGACGGGAACACTGAAGCTTTCTTT. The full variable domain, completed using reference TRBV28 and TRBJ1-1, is DVKVTQSSRYLVKRTGEKVFLECVQDMDHENMFWYRQDPGLGLRLIYFSYDVKMKEKGDIPEGYSVSREKKERFSLILESASTNQTSMYLCASSLDGNTEAFFGQGTRLTVV.

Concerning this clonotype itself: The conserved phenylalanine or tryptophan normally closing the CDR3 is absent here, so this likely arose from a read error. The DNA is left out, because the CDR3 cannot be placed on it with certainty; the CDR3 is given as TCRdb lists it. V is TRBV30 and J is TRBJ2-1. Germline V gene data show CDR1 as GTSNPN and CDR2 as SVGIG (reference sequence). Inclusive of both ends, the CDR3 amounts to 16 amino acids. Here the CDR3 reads CAWSGPEGATYNEQFL.

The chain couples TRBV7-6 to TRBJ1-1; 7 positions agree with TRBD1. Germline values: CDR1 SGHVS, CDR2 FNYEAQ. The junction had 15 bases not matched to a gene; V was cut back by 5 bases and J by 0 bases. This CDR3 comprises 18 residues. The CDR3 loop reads CASSPGWLGTVVNTEAFF. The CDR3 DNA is TGTGCCAGCAGCCCTGGCTGGCTTGGGACAGTAGTGAACACTGAAGCTTTCTTT.

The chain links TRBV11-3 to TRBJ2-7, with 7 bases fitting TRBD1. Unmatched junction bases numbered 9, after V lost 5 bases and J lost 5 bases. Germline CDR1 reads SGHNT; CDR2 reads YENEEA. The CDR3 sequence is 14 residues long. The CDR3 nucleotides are TGTGCCAGCAGCCCCCGACAGGGCAACCACGAGCAGTACTTC. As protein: CASSPRQGNHEQYF.

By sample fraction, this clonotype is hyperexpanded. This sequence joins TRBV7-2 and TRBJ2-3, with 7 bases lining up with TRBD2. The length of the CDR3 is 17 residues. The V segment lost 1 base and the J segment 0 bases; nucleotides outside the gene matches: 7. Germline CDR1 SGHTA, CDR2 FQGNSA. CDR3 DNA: TGTGCCAGCAGCTTAGGTCCAGCGGGGCTTAGCACAGATACGCAGTATTTT. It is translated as CASSLGPAGLSTDTQYF.

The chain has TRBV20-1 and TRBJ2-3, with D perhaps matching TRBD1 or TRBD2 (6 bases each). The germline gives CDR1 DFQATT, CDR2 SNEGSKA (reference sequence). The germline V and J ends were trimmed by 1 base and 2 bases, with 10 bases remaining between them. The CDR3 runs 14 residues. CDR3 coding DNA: TGCAGTGCTAGAGGGAGGGGGTTCACAGATACGCAGTATTTT. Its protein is CSARGRGFTDTQYF.

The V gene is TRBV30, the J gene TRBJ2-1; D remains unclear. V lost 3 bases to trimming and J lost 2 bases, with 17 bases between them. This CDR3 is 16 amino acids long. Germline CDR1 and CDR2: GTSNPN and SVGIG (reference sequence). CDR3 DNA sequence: TGTGCCTGGAGCGGGCCGGAAAGAGCTACCTACAATGAGCAGTTCTTC. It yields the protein CAWSGPERATYNEQFF.

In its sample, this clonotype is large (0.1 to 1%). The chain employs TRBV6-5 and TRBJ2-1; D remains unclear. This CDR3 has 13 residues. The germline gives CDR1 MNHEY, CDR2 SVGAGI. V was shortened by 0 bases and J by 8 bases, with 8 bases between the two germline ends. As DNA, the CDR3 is TGTGCCAGCAGTTACTCTGGTTCAGATGAGCAGTTCTTC. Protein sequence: CASSYSGSDEQFF.